What follows is one T cell receptor beta chain and its context. Its antigen target is currently unknown. The sample holds no much larger clone one base away, and base qualities are not on file. These data are taken from a study of identical twins listed by TCRdb under 2016. In the study overall: To test whether fetal clonotypes persist, the study used deep sequencing on TCR alpha and beta repertoires from monozygotic twins, unrelated adults of various ages, and cord blood. To rule out contamination, replicate twin experiments were performed at different times with different library preparation protocols.

All donors were healthy Caucasians. The twin cohort comprised three pairs of female monozygotic twins, all aged roughly 18 to 29 years. CD4+ and CD8+ T cell populations were isolated with positive isolation kits from Invitrogen. The paper as a whole reports these results and caveats: Because the same donors could not be followed over many years, the conclusions relied on cross-sectional statistical analysis. Compared with coincidental sharing between unrelated individuals, out-of-frame TCR alpha sequences shared between twins showed an excess of sequences with low generation probability. The excess sharing between twins in beta out-of-frame sequences was weaker because fewer shared sequences reduced the signal-to-noise ratio. Zero-insertion analyses could be partly confounded by invariant T cells such as MAIT and iNKT, though diverse VJ usage argued against such confounding for most clonotypes. Out-of-frame TCR alpha sharing in monozygotic twins was systematically underestimated by recombination models, whereas sharing between unrelated individuals was in agreement with the recombination models. Abundant cord blood beta clonotypes carried fewer insertions; young adult naive repertoires showed a weaker similar trend, while memory repertoires showed none.

Preparation of the library involved 5' RACE. Sequencing relied on an Illumina HiSeq 2000. Template switching added a universal primer binding site, and the final cDNA carried a unique molecular identifier that allowed TCR cDNA molecules to be counted accurately. First-strand cDNA for TCR alpha and beta chains was synthesized from specific primers in the conserved constant-segment region. To control for contamination, every cDNA library carried two barcodes: a SMART-Mk sample barcode plus Illumina barcodes. TruSeq adapter sequences along with Illumina sample barcodes were introduced in two successive PCR steps. The TCR alpha and beta cDNA libraries were sequenced on the Illumina HiSeq platform using custom primers. Turning to the authors' computational methods: Raw reads were processed with MiGEC to extract unique molecular identifiers, and MiXCR was used to determine CDR3 positions. For each individual, recombination models were inferred using an EM algorithm with the repgenHMM and IGoR tools. The tcR package in R was used for shared clonotype analysis, with sharing normalized by the product of cloneset sizes. To study raw recombination without the effects of thymic and clonal selection, out-of-frame nonproductive sequences were analyzed. Clones were called with MiXCR by TCRdb after fastp trimmed the public reads at Q25, and only in-frame beta chains were retained. Each CDR3 protein gets just one entry, which takes the most common genes and DNA from the rows behind it. The V and J calls, along with clone size, are taken from TCRdb and not from the paper's own processing. This sample comprises some 500,000 distinct CDR3 sequences, around 20% of them detected only once. 0.8% to 1% of the sample is held by the ten biggest clonotypes.

This sample also appeared in a second study, on T cells expressing NK-cell markers. According to the second study: Three sorted T-cell subsets (CD3+CD56+NKG2C+, CD3+CD56+NKG2C- and CD3+CD56-NKG2C+) from fewer than 10 donors had their TCR beta-chain repertoires profiled. Among the eight sequenced donors, seven were HCMV-seropositive and one was HCMV-seronegative. In several experiments an anti-gammadeltaTCR antibody was added to restrict sorting to alphabetaTCR-expressing T cells. In six donors, the dominant CD3+CD56+NKG2C+ clonotypes were found to rank among the top 10 CD8+ clonotypes and to make up about 1.0-7.5% of CD8+ T cells. Those dominant clonotypes were again the most abundant among CD3+CD56-NKG2C+ cells in a handful of donors, at about 25-60.1%. Whether the expanded NKG2C-expressing T cell clones were specific for HCMV antigens remained unclear. The eight sequenced donors were randomly selected healthy volunteers, three men and five women. HCMV serostatus was determined by detecting HCMV-specific IgG in serum with a commercial ELISA kit. Reads were demultiplexed and grouped by UMI with MIGEC, and clonotypes were assembled and quantified with MiTCR. Only TCR cDNA sequences supported by at least two reads were kept to exclude erroneous sequences. The tcR package was used for downstream repertoire analysis, and clonotypes were matched between fractions using CDR3 nucleotide sequence together with V segment. Antigen specificity was annotated against VDJdb with VDJmatch, allowing one amino acid substitution in CDR3.

The receptor's source is a young woman in good health. The specimen sequenced was CD4+ T cells sorted from blood.

The CDR3 reads CASSFGQKAFF. The DNA sequence reads TGTGCCAGCAGTTTTGGGCAGAAAGCTTTCTTT. The V and J genes are TRBV12-3 or TRBV12-4 and TRBJ1-1; the D gene cannot be resolved reliably. V loses 3 bases, J loses 9 bases, and the germline ends lie 8 bases apart. The CDR3 has 11 amino acids, counting the end cysteine and phenylalanine. Here the CDR3 DNA is all that survives: 33 bases in frame from base 1.